The T cell receptor (beta chain) described here comes from a study of cytomegalovirus exposure and HLA in healthy donors (dated by TCRdb to about 2017). The study in broad terms: An earlier analysis of more than 550 of the donors reported roughly 300 Gb of sequence data and approximately 120 million unique TCR beta sequences obtained from about 200 million T cells. Approximately 300 gigabases of sequencing data and 70 million to 95 million unique TCR sequences made up an early release that covered approximately 650 HLA-typed donors. The genetic ancestry cluster associated with self-reported Caucasian donors included roughly four fifths of the roughly 400 genotyped donors. The study aimed to test whether cataloging public T cell receptors could reveal signatures of past pathogen exposure. The study profiled the T cell repertoires of 500 to 800 subjects by immunosequencing and related them to cytomegalovirus serostatus. Along with the 666-subject first cohort, a separate validation cohort of 120 different subjects was used. High-throughput TCR immunosequencing, statistical association of individual TCRs with disease status, and machine learning were combined to predict cytomegalovirus infection status. A later analysis re-examined previously published TCR beta repertoires from more than 650 donors and added high-resolution HLA genotyping to investigate patterns of TCR occurrence. Rather than drawing on any new phenotypic data, the later analysis identified candidate immune exposures from TCR beta sequences and the way those sequences occurred across donors. An earlier analysis of 587 of the donors used high-throughput TCR beta sequencing to judge whether each TCR beta V gene segment behaved as functional or pseudogenic. Donor age, sex, ethnicity and CMV serostatus were compiled together with the repertoire data. Genome-wide SNP genotypes for about 65% of the roughly 670 donors were used in a later genetic analysis, which treated that subset as a discovery cohort. All discovery cohort repertoires had been generated using a single sequencing platform. HLA typing included class I and class II loci at four-digit resolution. The number of typed donors differed by locus: roughly 620-640 for A, B, C, DRB1 and DQB1; some 500 for DQA1; approximately 600 for DPA1; and roughly 470 for DPB1. Because of strong linkage in the cohort, roughly five DR-DQ haplotypes were treated as single units for association and clustering. Among under 450 genotyped donors of the cohort, an average of around 240,000 unique TCR beta nucleotide sequences were sequenced per donor, 15% to 20% of them non-productive.

Unmatched junction bases come to 8, with V trimmed by 5 bases and J by 5 bases. The germline V gene (reference sequence) sets CDR1 to LNHDA and CDR2 to SQIVND. Including cysteine and phenylalanine, the CDR3 has 14 amino acids. Only CDR3 DNA is held: 42 bases, read in frame from base 1. About this clone itself: No cognate antigen has been identified for it. Nothing much larger sits one base from this clone, and base qualities are not available.

The cohort consisted of 600 to 700 healthy bone marrow donors. Cohort members were all nominally healthy when sampled, although unrecorded immune exposures were likely present. The donor tested CMV seropositive, placing the donor among the 289 seropositive members of the cohort. A peripheral blood sample was collected from each donor, and TCR beta sequencing was performed on peripheral blood mononuclear cells. The Qiagen DNeasy Blood Extraction Kit was used to extract genomic DNA from the blood cell samples. Libraries were built with the immunoSEQ multiplex PCR assay. For the multiplex PCR, a mixture combining 60 forward primers for TCR Vbeta segments and 13 reverse primers for TCR Jbeta segments was used. The CDR3 region of rearranged TCR beta genes was amplified from genomic DNA with a multiplex PCR assay. The amplified TCR beta libraries were sequenced on the Illumina HiSeq System as 87-base-pair reads. Per the original workflow: In a later analysis, 70 million to 95 million unique TCR beta chains were counted across the 666 repertoires, and approximately 9.9 million of these chains were shared by at least two donors. Raw reads were error-corrected and collapsed into unique sequences by a nearest-neighbor algorithm in which closely related sequences were merged to remove PCR and sequencing errors. V, D and J gene segments were assigned by aligning CDR3 sequences to IMGT reference sequences. For a sequence to be retained, a match of at least six nucleotides was required to both a V gene segment and a J gene segment. A rearrangement was called productive if the CDR3 had no stop codons and remained in frame with V and J, and every other rearrangement was called non-productive. CDR3 was defined by IMGT convention, running from the second conserved V-encoded cysteine to the conserved J-encoded phenylalanine. The earlier analysis of a few hundred of the donors excluded sequences that lacked an unambiguous match to a single V gene segment. An earlier analysis of 450 to 650 of the donors called V segments functional above 56.7% productive rearrangements and segregating when the between-donor standard deviation exceeded 5%. A statistical classification framework was built to diagnose cytomegalovirus status from the catalog of TCR beta chain sequences. A later analysis assigned V and J genes by comparing TCR nucleotide sequences with IMGT/GENE-DB human TR gene sequences. In a later analysis, CDR3 sequences and most-parsimonious VDJ recombination scenarios were assigned using the TCRdist pipeline. In a later analysis, every TCR beta chain was defined by the combination of its CDR3 amino acid sequence and its V-gene family, and reads without a unique V-gene family were dropped. To address suspected cross-contamination and a sequencing artifact, a later analysis removed some 620 highly shared, low-generation-probability nucleotide sequences. For each public chain, a later analysis derived a clonal expansion index from normalized ranks of inferred template counts within each repertoire. In a later analysis, generation probabilities were computed with a VDJ recombination model fitted to out-of-frame rearrangements, and the resulting probabilities were checked against IGoR. In a later analysis, hypergeometric tests were used to score TCR-TCR, TCR-HLA and TCR-CMV co-occurrence, with a repertoire-size bias correction applied to TCR pairs. A later analysis estimated false discovery rates by permuting HLA or CMV assignments 20 times. In a later analysis, co-occurring TCRs were grouped using DBSCAN, and TCRdist sequence similarity was added for clustering within HLA-allele-positive subsets. Repertoires with fewer than 30,000 or more than 120,000 public chains, plus five repertoires with anomalous nucleotide sharing, were excluded from co-occurrence clustering. TCRdb re-hosts the immuneACCESS table, in-frame sequences only. Its copies lack some clones; in the studies checked, an unresolved V gene accounts for under half of them, and the cause for the rest is not known. V and J calls and clone size are copied from that table; D and trimming were computed from the DNA. Across this sample there are 90,000 or so clones, with approximately 80% seen only once. In total, the top ten clones hold approximately 23% of the sample.

Study-wide findings and limitations: Linkage disequilibrium might explain the correlated functional status among segregating V segments, but an unknown experimental factor could not be excluded. A later analysis reported that several top co-occurrence clusters appeared linked to parvovirus B19, influenza, CMV and Epstein-Barr virus. In the study, some 180 TCR beta chains were listed as associated with cytomegalovirus. In a later analysis, TCR association rates were found to vary across HLA loci, with the most associated TCRs seen for DRB1 alleles and the fewest for HLA-C alleles. Immune exposure information for the cohort was limited to CMV serostatus. A later analysis found that most CMV-associated TCR beta chains appeared HLA-restricted, with HLA associations seemingly driven largely by CMV exposure. Some IMGT-functional V segments, including TRBV6-2 and TRBV6-3, could not be told apart with the 87-base-pair reads, so those segments were excluded. In a later analysis, HLA-associated TCR beta chains were found to be more clonally expanded and to have lower generation probabilities than equally common non-associated chains. A later analysis associated about 17,000 TCR beta sequences with specific HLA alleles at a false discovery rate of 0.05. The authors suggested that the approach could potentially be generalized to other disease states and immunological phenotypes. The presence/absence analyses assumed that sequencing depth was roughly uniform across donors, and that assumption may not be true. Across donors, most TCR sequences were observed very rarely, whereas some public TCRs were present in many individuals. When HLA alleles, especially DR and DQ, strongly co-occurred, attributing TCR associations to individual alleles was difficult. Because HLA typing was unavailable for some donors at each locus, only the typed subset was used in association tests. Broadly in line with IMGT annotations, most TCR beta V segments showed up in productive rearrangements about 87% or about 30% of the time in an earlier analysis of 587 of the donors. Fewer than 20 rarely observed V segments, including chromosome 9 orphons, were excluded from the earlier analysis of some 590 of the donors because counts were too low. In both the original and validation cohorts, the classifier was reported to diagnose cytomegalovirus status with high specificity and sensitivity. The cohort was sequenced for TCR beta chains only, and without alpha or paired-chain data the features that could be detected were limited. A further reported finding was that TCR beta sequences accurately predicted the HLA-A and HLA-B alleles for most subjects in the first cohort. V-gene and J-gene trimming of TCR beta chains was associated with a missense DCLRE1C variant in a later genetic analysis, and the association was replicated in an independent cohort. In vitro tests confirmed that three of the cytomegalovirus-associated TCR beta chains recognize cytomegalovirus antigens. A cluster of highly shared sequence variants was judged likely to represent a technical artifact of the sequencing pipeline. Compared with the approximately 600-donor mean, donors in an Asian-associated ancestry cluster had fewer N-insertions in productive TCRs, according to a later genetic analysis.

The sequence derives from a woman between 50 and 59 years old in good health and CMV-seropositive. The V gene is TRBV19 and the J gene is TRBJ2-7; 8 central nucleotides agree with TRBD1. Sequenced sample: PBMCs. CDR3 loop: CASSDRHRGNEQYF. The nucleotide sequence is given as TGTGCCAGTAGTGACCGACACAGGGGGAACGAGCAGTACTTC.